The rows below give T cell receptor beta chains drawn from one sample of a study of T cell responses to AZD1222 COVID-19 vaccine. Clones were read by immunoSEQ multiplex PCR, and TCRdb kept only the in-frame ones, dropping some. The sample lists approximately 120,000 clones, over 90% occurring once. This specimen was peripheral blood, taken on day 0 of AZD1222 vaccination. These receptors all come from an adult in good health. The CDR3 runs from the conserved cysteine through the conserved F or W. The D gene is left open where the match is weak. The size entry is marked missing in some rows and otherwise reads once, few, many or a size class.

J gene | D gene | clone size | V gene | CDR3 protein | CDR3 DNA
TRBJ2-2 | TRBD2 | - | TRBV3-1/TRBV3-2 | CASSHVGLAGELFF | TGTGCCAGCAGCCACGTAGGACTAGCCGGGGAGCTGTTTTTT
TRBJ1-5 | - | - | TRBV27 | CASSLGGPTLNQPQHF | TGTGCCAGCAGTTTAGGGGGCCCTACCCTCAATCAGCCCCAGCATTTT
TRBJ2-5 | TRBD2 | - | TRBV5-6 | CASSLIAGGHQETQYF | TGTGCCAGCAGCTTGATAGCGGGGGGGCATCAAGAGACCCAGTACTTC
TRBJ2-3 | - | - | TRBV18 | CASSPRGGADTQYF | TGTGCCAGCTCACCGAGGGGTGGCGCAGATACGCAGTATTTT
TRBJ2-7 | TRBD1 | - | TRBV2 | CASSARQGVSEQYF | TGTGCCAGCAGTGCACGACAGGGGGTCAGCGAGCAGTACTTC
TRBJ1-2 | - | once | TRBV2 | CASSEQGSNYGYTF | TGTGCCAGCAGTGAACAGGGCTCGAACTATGGCTACACCTTC
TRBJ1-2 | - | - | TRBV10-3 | CAIGWGEGGYTF | TGTGCCATCGGGTGGGGGGAAGGCGGCTACACCTTC
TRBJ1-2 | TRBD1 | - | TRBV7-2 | CASSLVSWTGVGYTF | TGTGCCAGCAGCTTGGTATCCTGGACAGGGGTTGGCTACACCTTC
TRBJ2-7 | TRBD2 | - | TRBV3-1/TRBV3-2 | CASSQGRGKQYF | TGTGCCAGCAGCCAAGGGCGGGGGAAGCAGTACTTC
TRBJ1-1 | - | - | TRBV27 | CASSLGVNQVF | TGTGCCAGCAGTTTGGGGGTGAATCAGGTCTTT
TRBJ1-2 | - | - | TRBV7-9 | CASSLTNRVPGYTF | TGTGCCAGCAGCTTAACAAACAGGGTACCTGGCTACACCTTC